Shown below are 28 T cell receptor beta chains from a single sample sequenced in a study of blood T cell repertoires in COVID-19. Some clones are missing from TCRdb's copy, which holds only in-frame ones; the method was immunoSEQ multiplex PCR. The sample contains approximately 530,000 clones, roughly nine tenths of which appear only once. The sequencing input was peripheral blood. Receptors originate from a woman aged 50 to 60 with COVID-19, enrolled during active disease.

This clone was observed once. The chain joins TRBV5-6 to TRBJ2-7; 8 positions match TRBD2. With V trimmed by 0 bases and J by 7 bases, 3 bases remained unmatched. This CDR3 has 13 amino acids. Germline V gene data show CDR1 as SGHDT and CDR2 as YYEEEE. The CDR3 coding sequence is TGTGCCAGCAGCTTGGGACTAGCGACGGAGCAGTACTTC. This gives the protein CASSLGLATEQYF.

V usage is TRBV3-1 (or the pseudogene TRBV3-2) and J usage is TRBJ1-1; 7 bases are a match to TRBD1. CDR1 and CDR2 from the germline V gene are LGHDT and YNNKEL (reference sequence). V gave up 3 bases and J gave up 6 bases; unmatched junction bases: 10. The CDR3 sequence is 15 residues long. The CDR3 loop reads CASSQAGQMPAEAFF. The CDR3 DNA is TGTGCCAGCAGCCAGGCGGGACAGATGCCCGCTGAAGCTTTCTTT.

The chain uses TRBV27 and TRBJ1-2; D possibly corresponds to TRBD1 (6 bases). Trimming left V 4 bases short and J 2 bases short, with 17 bases between. The CDR3 consists of 16 residues. Germline CDR1 is MNHEY and CDR2 is SMNVEV (reference sequence). The CDR3 DNA sequence: TGTGCCAGCAGTTCCGAAGGGGGGGCGACGAACTATGGCTACACCTTC. It codes for CASSSEGGATNYGYTF.

This clone was found once. The J gene is TRBJ2-7, the V gene TRBV19; D is possibly TRBD2 (6 bases). V was shortened by 4 bases and J by 7 bases, with 20 bases between the two germline ends. The germline gives CDR1 LNHDA, CDR2 SQIVND (reference sequence). The CDR3 covers 15 residues. CDR3 amino acids: CASSRREGGRWEQYF. The CDR3 nucleotides are TGTGCCAGTAGTAGACGAGAAGGAGGGCGCTGGGAGCAGTACTTC. Full variable domain (rest looked up from reference TRBV19 and TRBJ2-7): DGGITQSPKYLFRKEGQNVTLSCEQNLNHDAMYWYRQDPGQGLRLIYYSQIVNDFQKGDIAEGYSVSREKKESFPLTVTSAQKNPTAFYLCASSRREGGRWEQYFGPGTRLTVT.

In its sample, this clone was seen once. The rearrangement uses TRBV6-5 and TRBJ1-2, with D possibly matching TRBD1 (6 bases). The CDR3 is 14 residues long. Germline loops: CDR1 MNHEY, CDR2 SVGAGI. Trimming cost V 6 bases and J 5 bases, with 16 bases left between them. CDR3 sequence: CASRTGGSGYGYTF. The CDR3 DNA is TGTGCCAGCAGGACGGGGGGCTCAGGGTATGGCTACACCTTC.

The rearrangement links TRBV18 to TRBJ2-7; 11 nucleotides agree with TRBD1. Germline trimming cut 3 bases from V and 5 bases from J; bases unmatched to any gene: 9. Germline V gene data show CDR1 as KGHSH and CDR2 as LQKENI. This CDR3 is 16 amino acids long. The CDR3 DNA reads as TGTGCCAGCTCACCCGGGACAGGGGGTTGGGACGACGAGCAGTACTTC. Translated: CASSPGTGGWDDEQYF.

The rearrangement joins TRBV6-5 to TRBJ1-6; 7 nucleotides line up with TRBD1. The junction had 6 bases not matched to a gene; V was cut back by 0 bases and J by 10 bases. Germline CDR1 is MNHEY and CDR2 is SVGAGI. This CDR3 region has 15 residues. The CDR3 bases are TGTGCCAGCAGTTACTCGGGACAGCCAGGATCACCCCTCCACTTT. Protein sequence: CASSYSGQPGSPLHF.

The chain has TRBV27 and TRBJ1-1, with 11 bases aligning to TRBD1. The V gene end was trimmed by 3 bases and the J gene end by 5 bases; junction bases not matched to a gene: 8. The CDR3 covers 16 residues. Looked up from germline, CDR1 is MNHEY and CDR2 is SMNVEV (reference sequence). The CDR3 DNA sequence: TGTGCCAGCAGTTTCCTACCGGGACAGGGGGGTACTGAAGCTTTCTTT. Its translation: CASSFLPGQGGTEAFF.

The V gene is TRBV30, the J gene TRBJ2-2, with 9 bases identical to TRBD1. The CDR3 loop spans 18 amino acids. CDR1 and CDR2 from the germline V gene are GTSNPN and SVGIG (reference sequence). V was pared by 0 bases and J by 4 bases, with 12 bases of the junction left unmatched. In nucleotides, the CDR3 is TGTGCCTGGAGTGTCCACCCCCCGGGACAGGGAACCACCGGGGAGCTGTTTTTT. Translated, it gives CAWSVHPPGQGTTGELFF.

V usage is TRBV15 and J usage is TRBJ1-3; D might be TRBD1 (6 bases). This CDR3 has 13 amino acids. Germline V gene lookup returns CDR1 LNHNV and CDR2 YYDKDF (reference sequence). Trimming stripped 0 bases from V and 16 bases from J, with 16 bases between. The CDR3 here is CATSRDRGGVGYF. In DNA form, the CDR3 reads TGTGCCACCAGCAGAGATCGAGGGGGGGTCGGGTATTTT.

The J gene is TRBJ2-1, the V gene TRBV9; 11 bases match TRBD1. There are 18 residues in the CDR3. Germline trimming cut 0 bases from V and 7 bases from J; bases unmatched to any gene: 12. In germline, CDR1 is SGDLS, CDR2 YYNGEE. The CDR3 nucleotides are TGTGCCAGCAGCGTAGCTGTTCGTCCGGACAGGGGGCCGAATGAGCAGTTCTTC. Residues: CASSVAVRPDRGPNEQFF.

This clone was picked up a small number of times. This chain joins TRBV7-9 and TRBJ1-1; 12 bases line up with TRBD1. V trimming: 3 bases; J trimming: 4 bases; junction bases outside the gene matches: 3. The CDR3 extends over 15 amino acids. Germline-derived CDR1 and CDR2 are SEHNR and FQNEAQ (reference sequence). The DNA of the CDR3 is TGTGCCAGCAGCTTCTGGGACAGGGGGCTCACTGAAGCTTTCTTT. This translates into CASSFWDRGLTEAFF. Full variable domain (missing parts from reference TRBV7-9 and TRBJ1-1): DTGVSQNPRHKITKRGQNVTFRCDPISEHNRLYWYRQTLGQGPEFLTYFQNEAQLEKSRLLSDRFSAERPKGSFSTLEIQRTEQGDSAMYLCASSFWDRGLTEAFFGQGTRLTVV.

The V call is TRBV12-3 or TRBV12-4, the J call TRBJ1-5, with D maybe TRBD1 (6 bases). The CDR3 contains 13 residues. Trimming took off 1 base at V and 11 bases at J, with 12 bases between the two ends. In DNA, the CDR3 is TGTGCCAGCAGTTTAGGTGGACAGTTCGCCCAGCATTTT. Translated, it gives CASSLGGQFAQHF.

The count of this clone is one. The J gene is TRBJ2-3, the V gene TRBV28; a weak D match, TRBD2 (5 bases). Germline loops: CDR1 MDHEN, CDR2 SYDVKM. The CDR3 sequence is 11 residues long. V was clipped by 10 bases and J by 6 bases, with 11 bases between them. Here the CDR3 reads CAIRGRDTQYF. The DNA for the CDR3 is TGTGCCATCCGGGGTCGGGATACGCAGTATTTT.

With respect to this clone: Distinct nucleotide sequences in the sample also encode this CDR3. This rearrangement joins TRBV3-1 (or the pseudogene TRBV3-2) to TRBJ2-2, with no clear D. Germline V lookup: CDR1 LGHDT, CDR2 YNNKEL (reference sequence). CDR3 length: 12 amino acids. Between the trimmed V and J ends, which lost 6 bases and 5 bases, there was a span of 7 bases. The chain's CDR3 is CASSQLTGELFF. For the CDR3, the DNA is TGTGCCAGCAGTCAGTTGACCGGGGAGCTGTTTTTT.

This chain joins TRBV29-1 and TRBJ2-3, with D perhaps TRBD2 (7 bases). The germline V gene encodes CDR1 SQVTM and CDR2 ANQGSEA. The length of the CDR3 is 13 residues. Trimming pared 3 bases from V and 6 bases from J, leaving 13 bases between. The CDR3 is CSVEEGGRDTQYF. The CDR3 nucleotides read TGCAGCGTTGAGGAGGGGGGGCGCGATACGCAGTATTTT.

The genes are TRBV7-9 and TRBJ1-3, with TRBD1 as a possible D gene (5 bases). The CDR3 length is 19 residues. The germline V gene has CDR1 SEHNR and CDR2 FQNEAQ (reference sequence). The ends were cut back, 5 bases at V and 2 bases at J, with 25 bases in the middle. CDR3: CASSPGAGYQGGAGNTIYF. The CDR3 nucleotides read TGTGCCAGCAGCCCTGGGGCAGGTTACCAGGGAGGTGCTGGAAACACCATATATTTT.

This clone showed up just a few times. The chain combines TRBV19 with TRBJ2-6; weak D call: TRBD2 (5 bases). V was clipped by 3 bases and J by 2 bases, with 8 bases between them. This CDR3 has 15 amino acids. The germline V gene has CDR1 LNHDA and CDR2 SQIVND (reference sequence). CDR3: CASSIEGAGANVLTF. Written as DNA, the CDR3 is TGTGCCAGTAGTATCGAGGGAGCTGGGGCCAACGTCCTGACTTTC.

V usage is TRBV3-1 (or the pseudogene TRBV3-2) and J usage is TRBJ2-4; 10 positions match TRBD1. In germline, CDR1 is LGHDT, CDR2 YNNKEL (reference sequence). The V gene end was trimmed by 4 bases and the J gene end by 8 bases; junction bases not matched to a gene: 5. This CDR3 spans 14 amino acids. CDR3: CASSPGQGMYIQYF. CDR3 sequence (DNA): TGTGCCAGCAGCCCGGGACAGGGGATGTACATTCAGTACTTC.

The CDR3 bases are TGTGCCAGCAGCTTGGGCTTCGGGGACTCTGGAAACACCATATATTTT. Translation gives CASSLGFGDSGNTIYF. The chain links TRBV11-3 to TRBJ1-3; D gene uncertain. Germline assignment: CDR1 SGHNT and CDR2 YENEEA. The CDR3 totals 16 residues. The V end lost 3 bases, the J end lost 0 bases, and 12 bases lay between the germline ends. Full variable domain (remainder filled in from reference TRBV11-3 and TRBJ1-3): EAGVVQSPRYKIIEKKQPVAFWCNPISGHNTLYWYLQNLGQGPELLIRYENEEAVDDSQLPKDRFSAERLKGVDSTLKIQPAELGDSAVYLCASSLGFGDSGNTIYFGEGSWLTVV.

The rearrangement uses TRBV29-1 and TRBJ1-2, with unresolved D. The germline gives CDR1 SQVTM, CDR2 ANQGSEA. Deletions cut 1 base from V and 7 bases from J, with 13 bases between. The CDR3 consists of 13 residues. The CDR3 coding sequence is TGCAGCGTTGAAGGCCTCCCTCAGGCTGGCTACACCTTC. This codes for CSVEGLPQAGYTF.

The chain's CDR3 is CATSTSPDEQFF. The DNA for the CDR3 is TGCGCCACCTCAACTAGCCCCGATGAGCAGTTCTTC. The rearrangement uses TRBV10-1 and TRBJ2-1; the D gene is possibly TRBD2 (6 bases). From germline, CDR1 is WNHNN and CDR2 SYGVQD (reference sequence). CDR3 length: 12 residues. Trimming took off 10 bases at V and 8 bases at J, with 15 bases between the two ends.

The V gene is TRBV2, the J gene TRBJ1-6; D ambiguous. V lost 8 bases and J lost 10, with 18 bases in between. Per germline, CDR1 SNHLY and CDR2 FYNNEI. This CDR3 is 14 amino acids long. The CDR3 nucleotides are TGTGCCAGCGAGCGGGAGGCTCTAGGGTCACCCCTCCACTTT. It yields the protein CASEREALGSPLHF.

This clone was seen once. V usage is TRBV11-2 and J usage is TRBJ2-2; 7 bases map to TRBD1. The germline V gene encodes CDR1 SGHAT and CDR2 FQNNGV. The length of the CDR3 is 15 residues. V trimming: 5 bases; J trimming: 1 base; junction bases outside the gene matches: 4. As DNA, the CDR3 is TGTGCCAGCAGCCGACAGGGATTGAACACCGGGGAGCTGTTTTTT. It yields the protein CASSRQGLNTGELFF.

This clone is a singleton in its sample. The chain joins TRBV6-5 to TRBJ1-2; no firm D call. Germline assignment: CDR1 MNHEY and CDR2 SVGAGI. The CDR3 is 12 residues long. Between the trimmed V and J ends, which lost 8 bases and 2 bases, there was a span of 9 bases. The CDR3 protein is CASSERNYGYTF. For the CDR3, the DNA is TGTGCCAGCTCTGAGCGAAACTATGGCTACACCTTC.

V is TRBV6-5 and J is TRBJ2-7, with 8 bases identical to TRBD1. Trimming removed 0 bases from V and 4 bases from J; junction bases left unmatched: 8. There are 16 residues in the CDR3. CDR1 is MNHEY and CDR2 is SVGAGI in the germline V gene. CDR3 coding DNA: TGTGCCAGCAGTTACTCTTACAGACAGGGGTGGTACGAGCAGTACTTC. Translating it yields CASSYSYRQGWYEQYF.

The chain links TRBV5-1 to TRBJ2-2, with 7 bases matching TRBD1. V shed 2 bases, J shed 3 bases, and the junction held 4 bases outside the gene matches. This CDR3 is 15 amino acids long. Per germline, CDR1 SGHRS and CDR2 YFSETQ. The DNA for the CDR3 is TGCGCCAGCAGCTTCTGGGACAGATACACCGGGGAGCTGTTTTTT. The encoded protein is CASSFWDRYTGELFF.

A single count supports this clone. The CDR3, as DNA: TGTGCCAGCAGGGCTACAGGGATCACCTATGGCTACACCTTC. The encoded protein is CASRATGITYGYTF. The V and J genes are TRBV2 and TRBJ1-2, with D possibly being TRBD1 (6 bases). The germline V gene encodes CDR1 SNHLY and CDR2 FYNNEI. V lost 6 bases, J lost 4 bases, and 15 bases lay in between. The CDR3 has 14 residues. The whole variable domain, remainder taken from reference TRBV2 and TRBJ1-2, is EPEVTQTPSHQVTQMGQEVILRCVPISNHLYFYWYRQILGQKVEFLVSFYNNEISEKSEIFDDQFSVERPDGSNFTLKIRSTKLEDSAMYFCASRATGITYGYTFGSGTRLTVV.